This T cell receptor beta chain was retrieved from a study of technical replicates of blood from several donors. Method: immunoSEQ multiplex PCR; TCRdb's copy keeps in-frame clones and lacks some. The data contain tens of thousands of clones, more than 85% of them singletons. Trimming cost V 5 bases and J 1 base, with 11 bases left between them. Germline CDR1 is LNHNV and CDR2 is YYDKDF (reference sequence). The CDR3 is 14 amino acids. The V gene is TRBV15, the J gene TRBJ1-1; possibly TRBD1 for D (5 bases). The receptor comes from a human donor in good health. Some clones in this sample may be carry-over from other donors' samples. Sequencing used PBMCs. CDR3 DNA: TGTGCCACCAGCTGGACACAGGCGAACACTGAAGCTTTCTTT. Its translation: CATSWTQANTEAFF.